This T cell receptor (beta chain) was identified during a study of shared clonotypes between healthy human individuals. Study-level background: Each donor's CD4 naive and CD4 memory cells filled three plates apiece, CD8 naive two, and CD8 memory one.

Libraries were prepared by immunoSEQ multiplex PCR; TCRdb keeps only in-frame clonotypes and omits some of them. The sample contains roughly 1,500,000 clones, approximately 98% of which appear only once. The V gene's germline CDR1 is LNHNV and CDR2 YYDKDF (reference sequence). The CDR3 is 15 amino acids. V shed 0 bases and J shed 4 bases, with 12 bases lying between them. The sample comprised naive CD4+ T cells sorted from blood. Subset reported: CD45RA+ positively selected. The V and J genes are TRBV15 and TRBJ1-2; D is ambiguous. The clonotype was recovered from a man in his thirties or forties in good health. In nucleotides, the CDR3 is TGTGCCACCAGCAGAGATCTCGTGGGAAGCTATGGCTACACCTTC. Residues: CATSRDLVGSYGYTF.